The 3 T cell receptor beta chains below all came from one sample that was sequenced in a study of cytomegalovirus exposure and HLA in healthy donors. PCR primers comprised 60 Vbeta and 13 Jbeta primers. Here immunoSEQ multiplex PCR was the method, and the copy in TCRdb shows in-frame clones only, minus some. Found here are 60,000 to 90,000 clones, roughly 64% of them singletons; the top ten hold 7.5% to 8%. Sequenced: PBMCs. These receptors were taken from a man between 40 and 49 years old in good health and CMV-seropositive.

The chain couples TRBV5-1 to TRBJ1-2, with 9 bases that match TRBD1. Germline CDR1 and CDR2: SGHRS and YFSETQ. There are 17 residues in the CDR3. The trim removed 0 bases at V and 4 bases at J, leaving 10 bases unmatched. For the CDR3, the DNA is TGCGCCAGCAGCTTGGCCGGTGGGACAGGGTTCCTCTATGGCTACACCTTC. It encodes CASSLAGGTGFLYGYTF.

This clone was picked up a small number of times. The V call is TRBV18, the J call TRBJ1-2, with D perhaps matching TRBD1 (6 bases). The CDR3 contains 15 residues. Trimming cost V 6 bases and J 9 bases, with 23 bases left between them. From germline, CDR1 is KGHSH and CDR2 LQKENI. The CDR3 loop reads CASSLSNMGARSYTF. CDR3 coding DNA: TGTGCCAGCTCCCTTTCTAATATGGGGGCGCGTAGCTACACCTTC.

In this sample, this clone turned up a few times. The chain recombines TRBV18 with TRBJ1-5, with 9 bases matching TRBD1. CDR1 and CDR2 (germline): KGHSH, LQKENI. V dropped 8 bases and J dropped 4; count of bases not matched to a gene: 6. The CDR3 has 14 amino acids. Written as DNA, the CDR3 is TGTGCCAGCGCCTCCGGGACAGGGAATCAGCCCCAGCATTTT. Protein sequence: CASASGTGNQPQHF.